This TCR beta chain was identified in a study of cytomegalovirus exposure and HLA in healthy donors. Looked up from germline, CDR1 is SQVTM and CDR2 is ANQGSEA. The CDR3 sequence is 12 residues long. The V gene lost 5 bases and the J gene lost 4 bases, with 8 bases spanning the gap. Comment on this clone: Its target is not known.

Study outcomes and limitations: In a later analysis, parvovirus B19, influenza, CMV and Epstein-Barr virus appeared linked to several top co-occurrence clusters. Specificity of a few CMV-associated chains for CMV antigens was verified in vitro.

A multiplex PCR was run with 60 Vbeta primers and 13 Jbeta primers. Sequenced by immunoSEQ multiplex PCR; TCRdb stores in-frame clones only, minus some. The sample records 300,000 or so clones, about 83% being singletons. This TCR came from a woman in her forties in good health and CMV-seropositive. Sequenced sample: PBMCs. The chain is built from TRBV29-1 and TRBJ2-2; the D is unclear. In DNA, the CDR3 is TGCAGCGTTCGAGGCGGCACCGGGGAGCTGTTTTTT. Its protein is CSVRGGTGELFF.